The sequence of this TCR beta chain was determined in a study of Graves' ophthalmopathy and Graves' hyperthyroidism. The CDR3 covers 15 residues. The germline V gene has CDR1 SGHRS and CDR2 YFSETQ. The trim removed 5 bases at V and 8 bases at J, leaving 12 bases unmatched. CDR3 regions of TCR beta were amplified from RNA transcripts. HTBI primers primed a first-round RT-PCR, and a second-round multiplex PCR followed. MiXCR, run by TCRdb on the multiplex PCR reads, gives a single entry per CDR3 protein. The sample lists 650,000 to 800,000 distinct CDR3 sequences, about 38% occurring once. The receptor was isolated from an adult man with Graves' ophthalmopathy. Sequenced input: peripheral blood. The rearrangement uses TRBV5-1 and TRBJ1-4, with 7 bases aligning to TRBD1. CDR3 sequence (DNA): TGCGCCAGCAGACAAACAGGGGAGGTTTGGGAAAAACTGTTTTTT. Its translation: CASRQTGEVWEKLFF.